One and the same sample provided the 10 T cell receptor beta chains below, sequenced in a study of T cell changes during pregnancy in multiple sclerosis. Produced via immunoSEQ multiplex PCR; TCRdb's table is partial and in-frame only. This sample yields tens of thousands of clones, of which around nine tenths are seen a single time; approximately 0.41% belongs to the top ten. Sequenced here: CD4+ T cells from peripheral blood mononuclear cells, sampled before pregnancy. These receptors originate from a female donor with multiple sclerosis, enrolled in a pregnancy study.

This clone was seen a handful of times. V usage is TRBV10-3 and J usage is TRBJ1-1; weak D call: TRBD1 (5 bases). Per the germline V gene, CDR1 is ENHRY and CDR2 is SYGVKD. The germline V and J ends were trimmed by 6 bases and 0 bases, with 14 bases remaining between them. This CDR3 is 15 amino acids long. Here the CDR3 reads CAIRGDETMNTEAFF. The CDR3 bases are TGTGCCATCAGAGGGGATGAGACCATGAACACTGAAGCTTTCTTT.

This clone has a single count. CDR3: CATSRDFEGGSGYTF. The CDR3 DNA is TGTGCCACCAGCAGAGATTTTGAGGGAGGGTCTGGCTACACCTTC. The rearrangement uses TRBV15 and TRBJ1-2, with D hard to call. V was shortened by 0 bases and J by 7 bases, with 15 bases between the two germline ends. Germline CDR1 LNHNV, CDR2 YYDKDF (reference sequence). The CDR3 length is 15 residues. Filled out from reference TRBV15 and TRBJ1-2, the complete variable domain reads DAMVIQNPRYQVTQFGKPVTLSCSQTLNHNVMYWYQQKSSQAPKLLFHYYDKDFNNEADTPDNFQSRRPNTSFCFLDIRSPGLGDTAMYLCATSRDFEGGSGYTFGSGTRLTVV.

The chain employs TRBV18 and TRBJ2-2; D possibly corresponds to TRBD1 (5 bases). This CDR3 spans 16 amino acids. The germline V gene has CDR1 KGHSH and CDR2 LQKENI. The germline V and J ends were trimmed by 3 bases and 2 bases, with 13 bases remaining between them. The CDR3, as DNA: TGTGCCAGCTCACCGACCAGTAGGGGCAACACCGGGGAGCTGTTTTTT. This codes for CASSPTSRGNTGELFF.

V and J are TRBV6-5 and TRBJ1-2; D is unclear. This CDR3 region has 15 residues. Trimming removed 2 bases at V and 2 bases at J, with 12 bases between. From germline, CDR1 is MNHEY and CDR2 SVGAGI. CDR3 protein: CASSYSGLANYGYTF. The CDR3 bases are TGTGCCAGCAGTTACAGCGGGTTAGCGAACTATGGCTACACCTTC.

This chain connects TRBV7-6 to TRBJ1-5; unclear D gene. V was clipped by 5 bases and J by 5 bases, with 13 bases between them. The germline gives CDR1 SGHVS, CDR2 FNYEAQ. The CDR3 contains 14 residues. CDR3 sequence: CASSQQLGDQPQHF. The CDR3 region has the DNA TGTGCCAGCAGCCAACAACTTGGAGATCAGCCCCAGCATTTT.

This clone was observed a handful of times. The sample has other DNA sequences that encode this CDR3 too. The chain uses TRBV15 and TRBJ1-1; 7 bases are shared with TRBD1. Per the germline V gene, CDR1 is LNHNV and CDR2 is YYDKDF (reference sequence). V was clipped by 1 base and J by 1 base; unmatched bases: 3. The CDR3 runs 15 residues. The CDR3 spells CATSRGGQPNTEAFF. The CDR3 DNA is TGTGCCACCAGCAGAGGGGGACAGCCGAACACTGAAGCTTTCTTT.

The V and J genes are TRBV15 and TRBJ2-1; 7 bases agree with TRBD1. Germline CDR1 LNHNV, CDR2 YYDKDF (reference sequence). V dropped 4 bases and J dropped 3; count of bases not matched to a gene: 6. The CDR3 runs to 15 residues. The CDR3 loop reads CATSKGQSHYNEQFF. The CDR3 nucleotides read TGTGCCACCAGCAAGGGACAGTCTCACTACAATGAGCAGTTCTTC.

This clone is a singleton in its sample. In DNA form, the CDR3 reads TGTGCCAGCACCCACAGGGACAGGGAAAATGAGCAGTTCTTC. Translated, it gives CASTHRDRENEQFF. The chain combines TRBV27 with TRBJ2-1; TRBD1 matches 9 bases. The V gene end was trimmed by 7 bases and the J gene end by 7 bases; junction bases not matched to a gene: 8. The CDR3 is made up of 14 amino acids. Germline assignment: CDR1 MNHEY and CDR2 SMNVEV (reference sequence).

CDR3 region: CATTPGTGGGGYTF. CDR3 nucleotide sequence: TGTGCCACCACCCCGGGGACAGGGGGCGGTGGCTACACCTTC. The V and J genes are TRBV10-3 and TRBJ1-2; 12 nucleotides agree with TRBD1. CDR1 and CDR2 from the germline V gene are ENHRY and SYGVKD. The CDR3 is made up of 14 amino acids. Trimming took 10 bases from V and 7 from J; bases not matched to a gene: 10.

The chain has TRBV6-4 and TRBJ2-1; 10 nucleotides agree with TRBD1. With 5 bases clipped from V and 5 bases from J, the junction kept 6 bases outside the gene matches. Germline V gene lookup returns CDR1 MRHNA and CDR2 SNTAGT. The length of the CDR3 is 15 residues. As DNA, the CDR3 is TGTGCCAGCAGTCCGACAGGGGGCTCGCACAATGAGCAGTTCTTC. This gives the protein CASSPTGGSHNEQFF.